This TCR beta chain appears in the sequencing data of a study of blood T cells in healthy people across ages. Study conclusions and caveats: Because sorting was not performed, PBMCs prevented conclusive naive versus antigen-experienced comparison. TCR beta diversity was tightly associated with the proportion of naive T cells.

Comment on this clonotype: Its specificity is unknown.

Using a J-beta primer mix together with a sample-barcoded 5' primer, a second PCR was run for roughly 7 to 12 cycles. Every cDNA was tagged by a template-switch adaptor with 12 random nucleotides. TCRdb re-analysed the 5' RACE reads in MiXCR, keeping a single row per CDR3 protein. The top ten clones hold roughly a fifth of a sample with 700,000 or so distinct CDR3 sequences, 22% of them seen once. V lost 1 base to trimming and J lost 5 bases; unmatched junction nucleotides: 5. The CDR3 runs 15 residues. Germline lookup yields CDR1 SGHVS and CDR2 FQNEAQ. No fewer than 6 million PBMCs went into each sample.

Specimen: blood. V and J are TRBV7-8 and TRBJ2-1, with 7 bases lining up with TRBD2. The source of this sequence is a man aged 65 to 79 in good health. The CDR3 spells CASSLDVAGHNEQFF. In DNA, the CDR3 is TGTGCCAGCAGCTTAGATGTAGCGGGCCACAATGAGCAGTTCTTC.